The 19 T cell receptor beta chains in this list originate from one sample, sequenced in a study of T cell responses to AZD1222 COVID-19 vaccine. The table came from immunoSEQ multiplex PCR; TCRdb's copy has only in-frame clones and leaves some out. This sample carries fewer than 200,000 clones, 85% to 95% of them seen once, and the ten largest clones take approximately 4%. The sequencing here drew on peripheral blood, taken 28 days after the second dose of the MenACWY control vaccine. These receptors came from an adult who received the MenACWY meningococcal vaccine as a control.

CDR3 protein: CASSVAGVLLNTEAFF. The CDR3 DNA reads TGTGCCAGCAGCGTAGCTGGAGTTCTATTGAACACTGAAGCTTTCTTT. V gene TRBV9 combines with J gene TRBJ1-1; D uncertain. Germline CDR1 is SGDLS and CDR2 is YYNGEE. This CDR3 is built from 16 residues. V was cut by 0 bases and J by 0 bases, with 12 bases left in between.

This clone was counted a single time. This chain connects TRBV7-9 to TRBJ1-2; D gene uncertain. Trimming took off 5 bases at V and 6 bases at J, with 13 bases between the two ends. Germline CDR1 and CDR2: SEHNR and FQNEAQ (reference sequence). The CDR3 totals 13 residues. CDR3 amino acids: CASSLLIRNGYTF. The CDR3 DNA reads TGTGCCAGCAGCCTACTGATTCGGAATGGCTACACCTTC.

The V and J genes are TRBV5-1 and TRBJ2-1; D is possibly TRBD1 or TRBD2 (5 bases each). V lost 0 bases and J 9 bases, leaving 10 bases between the germline ends. Per germline, CDR1 SGHRS and CDR2 YFSETQ. The CDR3 length is 13 residues. The chain's CDR3 is CASSLEVGVEQFF. In DNA, the CDR3 is TGCGCCAGCAGCTTGGAGGTGGGGGTTGAGCAGTTCTTC. Filled out from reference TRBV5-1 and TRBJ2-1, the complete variable domain reads KAGVTQTPRYLIKTRGQQVTLSCSPISGHRSVSWYQQTPGQGLQFLFEYFSETQRNKGNFPGRFSGRQFSNSRSEMNVSTLELGDSALYLCASSLEVGVEQFFGPGTRLTVL.

The chain employs TRBV3-1 (or the pseudogene TRBV3-2) and TRBJ2-1; unclear D gene. Trimming removed 0 bases from V and 4 bases from J, with 13 bases in between. The V gene's germline CDR1 is LGHDT and CDR2 YNNKEL (reference sequence). The CDR3 has 16 residues. DNA for the CDR3: TGTGCCAGCAGCCAAGAGGCAGGAAAACTATACAATGAGCAGTTCTTC. Translated, it gives CASSQEAGKLYNEQFF.

This clone was picked up one time. The chain has TRBV11-2 and TRBJ1-6; 9 bases map to TRBD1. The junction had 7 bases not matched to a gene; V was cut back by 6 bases and J by 7 bases. This CDR3 is built from 15 residues. CDR1 is SGHAT, CDR2 FQNNGV, per germline. The CDR3 protein is CASRPDRGENSPLHF. DNA of the CDR3: TGTGCCAGCAGGCCGGACAGGGGTGAAAATTCACCCCTCCACTTT.

This clone was recorded once. This rearrangement joins TRBV5-5 to TRBJ2-3, with TRBD2 as a possible D gene (5 bases). This CDR3 has 16 amino acids. Trimming cost V 0 bases and J 5 bases, with 16 bases left between them. Looked up from germline, CDR1 is SGHKS and CDR2 is YYEKEE (reference sequence). Written as DNA, the CDR3 is TGTGCCAGCAGCTTGGAAGAGAGGTTTCGGGGAGATACGCAGTATTTT. Amino acids: CASSLEERFRGDTQYF.

This clone was counted between two and nine times. V usage is TRBV6-5 and J usage is TRBJ1-1; perhaps TRBD1 as D (5 bases). The CDR3 loop spans 15 amino acids. The germline gives CDR1 MNHEY, CDR2 SVGAGI. Deletions cut 5 bases from V and 4 bases from J, with 17 bases between. CDR3 sequence (DNA): TGTGCCAGCAGTACACCCCCGGGACGACCCACTGAAGCTTTCTTT. This gives the protein CASSTPPGRPTEAFF.

The rearrangement joins TRBV7-9 to TRBJ2-1, with TRBD2 as a possible D gene (5 bases). V lost 1 base and J 0 bases, leaving 13 bases between the germline ends. Germline V gene sequence: CDR1 SEHNR, CDR2 FQNEAQ (reference sequence). There are 17 residues in the CDR3. The CDR3 spells CASSLESGVSSYNEQFF. The CDR3, as DNA: TGTGCCAGCAGCTTAGAATCCGGGGTGAGCTCCTACAATGAGCAGTTCTTC.

This rearrangement joins TRBV18 to TRBJ2-1; D gene ambiguous. The germline V gene encodes CDR1 KGHSH and CDR2 LQKENI. CDR3 length: 12 amino acids. V was shortened by 2 bases and J by 10 bases, with 9 bases between the two germline ends. The CDR3 nucleotides read TGTGCCAGCTCACCAGAGGTCTTGGAGCAGTTCTTC. It translates to CASSPEVLEQFF.

J is TRBJ1-2 and V is TRBV11-2; 7 bases line up with TRBD1. Germline V gene data show CDR1 as SGHAT and CDR2 as FQNNGV. V was clipped by 7 bases and J by 0 bases; unmatched bases: 5. The CDR3 covers 14 residues. The CDR3 DNA reads as TGTGCCAGCACCCAGGGGACAGCTAACTATGGCTACACCTTC. This translates into CASTQGTANYGYTF.

This chain connects TRBV9 to TRBJ2-2, with D possibly TRBD1 on 5 matching bases. The CDR3 covers 13 residues. V was cut by 1 base and J by 6 bases, with 7 bases left in between. Germline CDR1 is SGDLS and CDR2 is YYNGEE. The CDR3 DNA is TGTGCCAGCAGCGTACAGGGCGCCGGGGAGCTGTTTTTT. It codes for CASSVQGAGELFF.

This chain uses TRBV30 with TRBJ2-2; D remains unclear. CDR1 and CDR2 (germline): GTSNPN, SVGIG (reference sequence). The CDR3 spans 14 residues. The germline V and J ends were trimmed by 5 bases and 4 bases, with 14 bases remaining between them. The CDR3: CAWAHDGITGELFF. The CDR3 DNA reads as TGTGCCTGGGCTCACGATGGGATCACCGGGGAGCTGTTTTTT.

V usage is TRBV6-6 and J usage is TRBJ1-1; D not resolved. Per the germline V gene, CDR1 is MNHNY and CDR2 is SVGAGI (reference sequence). CDR3 length: 13 amino acids. Trimming shortened V by 2 bases and J by 5 bases, and 9 bases separated the two germline ends. In DNA, the CDR3 is TGTGCCAGCAGTTACACGGGTAGGACTGAAGCTTTCTTT. Amino acid sequence: CASSYTGRTEAFF.

The chain carries TRBV28 and TRBJ1-5, with a possible D match to TRBD1 (6 bases). The CDR3 extends over 17 amino acids. V lost 7 bases and J lost 1, with 20 bases in between. Looked up from germline, CDR1 is MDHEN and CDR2 is SYDVKM. CDR3 protein: CASTFLVGGGSNQPQHF. In nucleotides, the CDR3 is TGTGCCAGCACCTTCCTGGTGGGGGGCGGGAGCAATCAGCCCCAGCATTTT.

V is TRBV10-3 and J is TRBJ2-7; D could derive from TRBD1 or TRBD2 (5 bases each). The V end lost 10 bases, the J end lost 3 bases, and 16 bases lay between the germline ends. Germline CDR1 reads ENHRY; CDR2 reads SYGVKD. The CDR3 spans 13 residues. The CDR3 nucleotides are TGTGCCACCTCCGGGACGCTGAACTACGAGCAGTACTTC. It encodes CATSGTLNYEQYF.

The gene calls are TRBV7-9 and TRBJ1-4, with a possible D match to TRBD1 (6 bases). Trimming shortened V by 5 bases and J by 8 bases, and 15 bases separated the two germline ends. The CDR3 is made up of 14 amino acids. CDR1 is SEHNR, CDR2 FQNEAQ, per germline (reference sequence). The chain's CDR3 is CASSPEQGWEKLFF. The CDR3, as DNA: TGTGCCAGCAGCCCCGAGCAGGGGTGGGAAAAACTGTTTTTT.

The genes are TRBV11-3 and TRBJ2-3; TRBD1 agrees at 8 bases. The CDR3 is 14 residues long. The trim removed 5 bases at V and 5 bases at J, leaving 6 bases unmatched. The germline gives CDR1 SGHNT, CDR2 YENEEA. In nucleotides, the CDR3 is TGTGCCAGCAGCACCACGACAGGGGTAGATACGCAGTATTTT. This translates into CASSTTTGVDTQYF.

As regards this clone: Germline is not matched at one junction end, which may reflect a read error. The CDR3 DNA sequence: TGTGCTAGCAGCTTAGTTCCCCTAGCAGATACGCAGTATTTT. This translates into CASSLVPLADTQYF. V gene TRBV7-7 combines with J gene TRBJ2-3; D unclear. The CDR3 runs 14 residues. Germline CDR1 SSHAT, CDR2 FNYEAQ (reference sequence).

This clone has only a few counts. The chain uses TRBV20-1 and TRBJ1-2; the match to TRBD1 covers 8 bases. CDR1 and CDR2 (germline): DFQATT, SNEGSKA (reference sequence). The CDR3 runs 16 residues. The V and J ends lost 3 bases and 7 bases, in that order; junction bases with no gene match: 16. CDR3 DNA: TGCAGTGCTAGTAGTTCAGGGGGCGCGATTCCTGGTGGCTACACCTTC. Its translation: CSASSSGGAIPGGYTF.